This T cell receptor (beta chain) was captured by sequencing in a study of T cell responses to AZD1222 COVID-19 vaccine (dated by TCRdb to the early 2020s). Study-level background: AZD1222 recipients with second doses at about 4 weeks or about 12 weeks were pooled, because spike-specific TCR depth and breadth did not differ between schedules. A total of more than 230 trial participants underwent TCR sequencing, of whom roughly 210 received two doses of AZD1222 and around 25 received two doses of the MenACWY control vaccine. Trial participants were enrolled into age subgroups of 18-55, 56-69 and 70-plus years, which contained roughly 140, 27 and 60 TCR-sequenced participants, respectively. General conclusions and limits of the study: After two AZD1222 doses, both the breadth and the depth of spike-specific TCRs were significantly higher than at day 0 and than in MenACWY recipients. Participants were mostly white British, with more females than males. The authors suggested clonal diversity may have been underestimated. Only five to seven AZD1222 recipients were SARS-CoV-2 seropositive at baseline, limiting conclusions about previously exposed vaccinees. In the small 56-69-year group, the increase in depth fell short of significance, most likely because of low power. Because no day 14 peak-response samples were available, the repertoires could be characterized only after the peak T cell response. The whole spike protein was spanned by vaccine-associated CD4 TCRs, and dominant responses were seen in regions 160-218 and 743-854. Reportedly, close to half of the unique spike-specific TCRs recognized epitopes lying outside the regions that are mutated in the B.1.351 and B.1.1.7 variants.

The CDR3 regions of human TCRbeta chains were analyzed by immunosequencing. Per the authors' processing: TCRs in the repertoires were compared against a reference library of SARS-CoV-2-specific TCRs that had been generated with the MIRA antigen-specificity platform. Breadth meant the fraction of unique TCRs that were SARS-CoV-2-associated, whereas depth meant the fraction of total T cells that were SARS-CoV-2-associated. Using the MIRA data, each spike-specific TCR was mapped to the spike region that the TCR reacts to and placed in a CD4 or CD8 class. Log10-transformed breadth and depth values were compared by one-way ANOVA with Sidak's multiple comparisons tests. TCRdb took over this immuneACCESS table, retaining in-frame rearrangements with V and J assigned. Such tables are incomplete; in checked studies, under half of the missing clones stem from an unresolved V gene, and the remainder is unexplained. V and J calls and clone size are copied from that table; D and trimming were computed from the DNA. The sample yields 170,000 or so clones; 75% to 95% were counted once. Approximately 3% of the sample rests with the top ten.

Of note for this clone: Its binding antigen is unknown. No quality values exist for individual bases; no much larger clone is one base distant.

According to the study, the label for this sample's time point signals: baseline before first vaccination. The vaccinee samples were drawn from two UK trials, COV001 and COV002, one of which was a single-blind randomized controlled phase 2/3 trial testing AZD1222 (ChAdOx1 nCoV-19) in healthy adults. Trial participant PBMC samples were collected at day 0 and day 28 after the second dose for TCRbeta chain sequencing. This TCR was sampled from an adult in good health. The sequenced sample was peripheral blood, obtained on day 0 of AZD1222 vaccination.

For the CDR3, the sequence is CASSPGGGYSYEQYF. The DNA sequence follows: TGTGCCAGCAGCCCGGGGGGAGGCTACTCCTACGAGCAGTACTTC. This chain joins TRBV9 to TRBJ2-7, and 7 bases in between align with TRBD2. Spanning cysteine to phenylalanine, the CDR3 consists of 15 amino acids. CDR3 DNA only is kept here, 45 bases in frame from base 1. The germline V and J ends show losses of 4 bases and 0 bases respectively, and no gene match explains 7 bases of the junction. The germline V gene gives CDR1 as SGDLS and CDR2 as YYNGEE.